This TCR beta chain was captured in a study of cytotoxic CD8 clonotypes in ibrutinib-treated CLL. Germline CDR1 and CDR2: SGHAT and FQNNGV. V was pared by 0 bases and J by 8 bases, with 7 bases between. The CDR3 loop spans 12 amino acids. Profiling relied on immunoSEQ multiplex PCR, and the TCRdb table lists in-frame clones only, not all of them. This table has around 140,000 clones, roughly 77% appearing once. This clone has just a few counts. This material consisted of PBMCs, taken after 12 months of ibrutinib treatment. The source of this sequence is a human donor with chronic lymphocytic leukemia. This rearrangement joins TRBV11-2 to TRBJ1-1, with D unresolved. The CDR3 DNA is TGTGCCAGCAGCTTAGAGTTTTGGGAAGCTTTCTTT. Protein: CASSLEFWEAFF.